The 21 T cell receptor beta chains reported below all come from one sample, sequenced in a study of Graves' ophthalmopathy and Graves' hyperthyroidism. Scientists amplified the TCR beta CDR3 regions from RNA transcripts. A first-round RT-PCR used HTBI primers, followed by a second-round multiplex PCR. TCRdb ran MiXCR on the multiplex PCR reads and lists one entry per CDR3 protein. The sample holds 400,000 or so distinct CDR3 sequences, roughly a sixth seen once. The sequenced material came from peripheral blood. The receptors derive from an adult woman with stable Graves' hyperthyroidism.

This clonotype was seen many times. CDR3 in DNA: TGCGCCAGCAGCCAAGAAACAGCCTCAAGGACCCAGCATTTT. This translates into CASSQETASRTQHF. V gene TRBV4-1 combines with J gene TRBJ1-5; D unresolved. V dropped 0 bases and J dropped 11 bases, with 14 bases sitting between them. The CDR3 extends over 14 amino acids. The germline gives CDR1 MGHRA, CDR2 YSYEKL.

Comments on this clonotype: Here the CDR3 omits its conserved ending phenylalanine or tryptophan, so a read error is the likely source. The rearrangement links TRBV20-1 to TRBJ1-5; D is uncertain. The ends were cut back, 1 base at V and 1 base at J, with 8 bases in the middle. CDR1 is DFQATT and CDR2 is SNEGSKA in the germline V gene (reference sequence). The CDR3 has 14 amino acids. The CDR3 loop is CSARAVGSNQPQHV. The CDR3 DNA reads as TGCAGTGCTAGAGCGGTGGGCAGCAATCAGCCCCAGCATGTT.

In this sample, this clonotype turned up many times. This chain joins TRBV13 and TRBJ1-1; D is unclear. Germline CDR1 is PRHDT and CDR2 is FYEKMQ (reference sequence). Trimming cost V 4 bases and J 6 bases, with 30 bases left between them. This CDR3 comprises 19 residues. The CDR3 sequence: CASSYQYDRAIHPRAEAFF. The CDR3 DNA reads as TGTGCCAGCAGCTACCAATACGACCGGGCCATTCATCCTCGGGCTGAAGCTTTCTTT. The whole variable domain, filled in from reference TRBV13 and TRBJ1-1, reads AAGVIQSPRHLIKEKRETATLKCYPIPRHDTVYWYQQGPGQDPQFLISFYEKMQSDKGSIPDRFSAQQFSDYHSELNMSSLELGDSALYFCASSYQYDRAIHPRAEAFFGQGTRLTVV.

This chain uses TRBV6-5 with TRBJ1-2; D not certain. V lost 7 bases and J 2 bases, leaving 17 bases between the germline ends. This CDR3 spans 15 amino acids. CDR1 and CDR2 (germline): MNHEY, SVGAGI. The CDR3 DNA sequence: TGTGCCAGCAATTATCAAGGAACAGAGAACTATGGCTACACCTTC. Its translation is CASNYQGTENYGYTF.

This clonotype was seen repeatedly, ten times or more. The gene calls are TRBV28 and TRBJ2-5; 7 positions match TRBD2. V dropped 4 bases and J dropped 5; count of bases not matched to a gene: 7. CDR1 is MDHEN and CDR2 is SYDVKM in the germline V gene. There are 14 residues in the CDR3. CDR3 amino acids: CASSWLAGVETQYF. DNA of the CDR3: TGTGCCAGCAGTTGGCTTGCGGGAGTGGAGACCCAGTACTTC. Full variable domain (outside the CDR3, taken from reference TRBV28 and TRBJ2-5): DVKVTQSSRYLVKRTGEKVFLECVQDMDHENMFWYRQDPGLGLRLIYFSYDVKMKEKGDIPEGYSVSREKKERFSLILESASTNQTSMYLCASSWLAGVETQYFGPGTRLLVL.

V is TRBV3-1 and J is TRBJ2-2; D is undetermined. The V end was cut by 4 bases, the J end by 9 bases, with 9 bases between. Germline assignment: CDR1 LGHDT and CDR2 YNNKEL (reference sequence). The CDR3 sequence is 12 residues long. The CDR3 sequence is CASSPWPRELFF. CDR3 DNA: TGTGCCAGCAGCCCTTGGCCCAGGGAGCTGTTTTTT.

This clonotype was seen at least ten times. This chain uses TRBV14 with TRBJ1-2; D gene uncertain. The germline V and J ends were trimmed by 4 bases and 2 bases, with 14 bases remaining between them. The CDR3 loop spans 15 amino acids. The V gene's germline CDR1 is SGHDN and CDR2 FVKESK. The DNA for the CDR3 is TGTGCCAGCAGCCTTCTGCCGGGTCGGAACTATGGCTACACCTTC. Protein: CASSLLPGRNYGYTF.

The gene calls are TRBV29-1 and TRBJ2-2; 7 bases are a match to TRBD2. Germline-derived CDR1 and CDR2 are SQVTM and ANQGSEA. V lost 6 bases to trimming and J lost 9 bases; unmatched junction nucleotides: 4. The CDR3 consists of 11 residues. CDR3 sequence: CSVGLGRELFF. For the CDR3, the DNA is TGCAGCGTAGGACTAGGCCGGGAGCTGTTTTTT.

The rearrangement uses TRBV18 and TRBJ2-5; D may be TRBD1 (5 bases). The CDR3 is made up of 17 amino acids. CDR1 is KGHSH and CDR2 is LQKENI in the germline V gene. With 1 base removed from V and 0 bases from J, the gap between germline ends came to 15 bases. In DNA form, the CDR3 reads TGTGCCAGCTCACCACGGGGCCCGACAGTTAACCAAGAGACCCAGTACTTC. This gives the protein CASSPRGPTVNQETQYF.

This clonotype was seen ten or more times. As DNA, the CDR3 is TGTGCCAGCAGCCCGCGTCCGGGACAAGGGCAAGAGACCCAGTACTTC. Translation: CASSPRPGQGQETQYF. J is TRBJ2-5 and V is TRBV7-2; tentative D call: TRBD1 (6 bases). V gave up 5 bases and J gave up 2 bases, with 18 bases separating them. Germline V gene data show CDR1 as SGHTA and CDR2 as FQGNSA. This CDR3 has 16 residues.

The table lists this clonotype with a few counts. The chain combines TRBV28 with TRBJ1-2; possible D gene TRBD1, 5 bases. The CDR3 covers 14 residues. The germline V gene has CDR1 MDHEN and CDR2 SYDVKM. V was pared by 3 bases and J by 7 bases, with 15 bases between. The CDR3 DNA sequence: TGTGCCAGCAGTTTCCCCGGGCAGGGTGGTGGCTACACCTTC. It is translated as CASSFPGQGGGYTF.

This clonotype was picked up many times. The CDR3 spells CAWSVTGGQPQHF. The CDR3 DNA is TGTGCCTGGAGTGTCACAGGGGGACAGCCCCAGCATTTT. The chain combines TRBV30 with TRBJ1-5; 8 bases fit TRBD1. After removal of 0 bases from V and 7 bases from J, the junction contained 2 bases not matched to a gene. Looked up from germline, CDR1 is GTSNPN and CDR2 is SVGIG (reference sequence). The CDR3 is made up of 13 amino acids.

This rearrangement joins TRBV11-1 to TRBJ1-1; D gene unclear. The germline gives CDR1 SGHAT, CDR2 FQDESV (reference sequence). This CDR3 region has 17 residues. The V gene lost 2 bases and the J gene lost 3 bases, with 19 bases spanning the gap. The CDR3, as DNA: TGTGCCAGCAGCTTATTTATCCAGGCTCGATGGGACACTGAAGCTTTCTTT. Protein: CASSLFIQARWDTEAFF.

This clonotype was detected many times. This chain connects TRBV19 to TRBJ2-5; D unresolved. The CDR3 sequence is 16 residues long. The germline CDR1 and CDR2 sequences are LNHDA and SQIVND (reference sequence). The ends were cut back, 3 bases at V and 6 bases at J, with 20 bases in the middle. CDR3 sequence: CASSIKISGSTQTQYF. CDR3 DNA: TGTGCCAGTAGTATTAAAATCTCCGGATCAACACAGACCCAGTACTTC.

This clonotype was counted only a few times. J is TRBJ1-5 and V is TRBV6-2 or TRBV6-3; 9 bases fit TRBD1. CDR1 MNHEY and CDR2 SVGEGT come from the germline V gene. This CDR3 has 15 residues. The junction had 4 bases not matched to a gene; V was cut back by 2 bases and J by 5 bases. CDR3: CASSYRDREDQPQHF. The CDR3 DNA reads TGTGCCAGCAGTTACCGGGACAGGGAGGATCAGCCCCAGCATTTT.

This clonotype was found many times. The V and J genes are TRBV12-5 and TRBJ2-1, with 10 bases aligning to TRBD2. The germline gives CDR1 LGHNT, CDR2 FRNRAP. The V segment lost 0 bases and the J segment 7 bases; nucleotides outside the gene matches: 24. CDR3 length: 22 amino acids. The CDR3 nucleotides are TGTGCTAGTGGTTTGGTATATGGAGGGGGCGCTTCTAGCGGGAGCCGTTATAATGAGCAGTTCTTC. It translates to CASGLVYGGGASSGSRYNEQFF.

This clonotype appeared many times. The gene calls are TRBV28 and TRBJ2-7; TRBD1 agrees at 11 bases. V dropped 1 base and J dropped 6; count of bases not matched to a gene: 8. This CDR3 comprises 16 residues. Germline V lookup: CDR1 MDHEN, CDR2 SYDVKM. The CDR3: CASSLSPGQGAVEQYF. CDR3 DNA: TGTGCCAGCAGTTTATCTCCCGGACAGGGGGCTGTCGAGCAGTACTTC.

The V gene is TRBV18, the J gene TRBJ2-2; D assignment may be TRBD1 or TRBD2 (5 bases each). The CDR3 is 17 amino acids. Germline assignment: CDR1 KGHSH and CDR2 LQKENI. V was trimmed by 6 bases and J by 6 bases, leaving 23 bases between them. The CDR3 here is CASSRPRHGADAGELFF. The CDR3, as DNA: TGTGCCAGCTCGAGACCACGACACGGGGCCGACGCCGGGGAGCTGTTTTTT.

This clonotype was detected many times. V gene TRBV12-5 combines with J gene TRBJ2-7; D is possibly TRBD1 (6 bases). The CDR3 extends over 14 amino acids. The V and J ends lost 6 bases and 2 bases respectively, with 14 bases between them. CDR1 and CDR2 (germline): LGHNT, FRNRAP. CDR3 sequence reads: CASGRGTPPYEQYF. CDR3 in DNA: TGTGCTAGTGGCCGAGGGACACCTCCCTACGAGCAGTACTTC.

This clonotype was detected many times. The chain combines TRBV28 with TRBJ2-7; D call uncertain. Germline V gene data show CDR1 as MDHEN and CDR2 as SYDVKM. This CDR3 has 12 residues. V shed 8 bases and J shed 7 bases, with 15 bases lying between them. In nucleotides, the CDR3 is TGTGCCAGCGGAGCCAGGTTACGGGAGCAGTACTTC. As protein: CASGARLREQYF.

This clonotype was seen at least ten times. The chain joins TRBV11-2 to TRBJ1-1; possible D gene TRBD1, 6 bases. The length of the CDR3 is 13 residues. Trimming pared 7 bases from V and 1 base from J, leaving 10 bases between. Looked up from germline, CDR1 is SGHAT and CDR2 is FQNNGV. The CDR3 region has the DNA TGTGCCAGCACCCTGACAGGGAACACTGAAGCTTTCTTT. Amino acid sequence: CASTLTGNTEAFF.